This T cell receptor (beta chain) was captured by sequencing in a study of blood T cell repertoires in COVID-19. Germline CDR1 reads DFQATT; CDR2 reads SNEGSKA (reference sequence). The CDR3 length is 11 residues. Trimming took off 7 bases at V and 1 base at J, with 8 bases between the two ends. Original data processing: The authors estimated nucleated cell counts from reference gene primer amplification. Here immunoSEQ multiplex PCR was the method, and the copy in TCRdb shows in-frame clones only, minus some. D and trimming were read from the DNA, whereas the V and J calls and clone size are those reported in that table. The sample carries 60,000 to 70,000 clones, about 90% recorded once.

The TCR originated in a man aged 35-49 years with COVID-19, enrolled during active disease. The rearrangement joins TRBV20-1 to TRBJ2-7; unclear D gene. Input material: peripheral blood. CDR3 DNA sequence: TGCAGTGGCTTCGGGTCCTACGAGCAGTACTTC. Its protein product is CSGFGSYEQYF.